What follows is one T cell receptor (beta chain) and its context. As yet, its antigen is unknown. A single record per CDR3 protein comes from TCRdb applying MiXCR to the 5' RACE reads. The sample records just under 600,000 distinct CDR3 sequences, roughly 13% being singletons. These data originate in a study of T cells after yellow fever vaccination. Whole-study results and caveats: Weaker in magnitude, the secondary response showed a faster peak on day 5 versus 15. The study noted that FACS-sorted repertoires could contain abundant clonotypes contaminating from the bulk population. In post-booster samples, most primary-vaccination clones reappeared (approximately 95% CD4, approximately 91% CD8).

The CDR3 loop spans 12 amino acids. Trimming shortened V by 6 bases and J by 3 bases, and 8 bases separated the two germline ends. The V gene's germline CDR1 is MNHEY and CDR2 SVGAGI. The rearrangement links TRBV6-5 to TRBJ1-2; possible D gene TRBD1, 6 bases. The source material was PBMCs, sampled on the day of the yellow fever booster vaccination. The sequence derives from a man aged 25-45 years who received the YFV17D yellow fever vaccine. In DNA form, the CDR3 reads TGTGCCAGCAGGGGGGCCTACTATGGCTACACCTTC. As protein: CASRGAYYGYTF.